What follows are 28 T cell receptor beta chains derived from one specimen sequenced in a study of shared clonotypes between healthy human individuals. The protocol was immunoSEQ multiplex PCR, while the TCRdb copy is restricted to in-frame clones and leaves out a portion. This sample has millions of clones, with about 95% found just once. Naivety among CD8 cells was defined by CD45RO negativity and positive CCR7 selection, thereby excluding terminally differentiated effector memory CD45RA+ cells. Material for sequencing was naive CD8+ T cells sorted from blood. Source of these receptors: a man between 18 and 35 years old in good health.

The chain couples TRBV30 to TRBJ1-4, with D perhaps TRBD1 (5 bases). From germline, CDR1 is GTSNPN and CDR2 SVGIG (reference sequence). The CDR3 runs to 17 residues. Between the trimmed V and J ends, which lost 0 bases and 3 bases, there was a span of 17 bases. The chain's CDR3 is CAWSVVGGWGANEKLFF. The CDR3 coding sequence is TGTGCCTGGAGTGTTGTCGGAGGCTGGGGGGCTAATGAAAAACTGTTTTTT. Variable domain in full (rest from reference TRBV30 and TRBJ1-4): SQTIHQWPATLVQPVGSPLSLECTVEGTSNPNLYWYRQAAGRGLQLLFYSVGIGQISSEVPQNLSASRPQDRQFILSSKKLLLSDSGFYLCAWSVVGGWGANEKLFFGSGTQLSVL.

The chain has TRBV5-4 and TRBJ2-2; D not certain. V lost 4 bases, J lost 4 bases, and 14 bases lay in between. CDR1 and CDR2 from the germline V gene are SGHNT and YYREEE (reference sequence). CDR3 length equals 15 residues. The CDR3 DNA is TGTGCCAGCAGCATGACTGAATCCTCCACCGGGGAGCTGTTTTTT. Its protein product is CASSMTESSTGELFF.

The rearrangement uses TRBV7-2 and TRBJ2-1, with 8 bases matching TRBD2. The V segment lost 2 bases and the J segment 2 bases; nucleotides outside the gene matches: 8. CDR3 length: 17 amino acids. CDR1 and CDR2 (germline): SGHTA, FQGNSA. The CDR3 loop reads CASSLRNPAGAYNEQFF. As DNA, the CDR3 is TGTGCCAGCAGCTTAAGGAACCCAGCGGGAGCCTACAATGAGCAGTTCTTC.

This sequence joins TRBV5-4 and TRBJ2-5; the D gene is possibly TRBD2 (5 bases). Germline V gene lookup returns CDR1 SGHNT and CDR2 YYREEE (reference sequence). V shed 3 bases and J shed 4 bases, with 16 bases lying between them. The CDR3 consists of 15 residues. The DNA of the CDR3 is TGTGCCAGCAGCTCCCCGGGGAGTGAGGGAGAGACCCAGTACTTC. It encodes CASSSPGSEGETQYF.

J is TRBJ1-2 and V is TRBV4-3; D remains unclear. This CDR3 comprises 15 residues. V was pared by 0 bases and J by 4 bases, with 12 bases between. CDR1 is LGHNA, CDR2 YSLEER, per germline. CDR3 DNA sequence: TGCGCCAGCAGCCAAGATAGTGCAGGACCCTATGGCTACACCTTC. This translates into CASSQDSAGPYGYTF.

The chain combines TRBV7-2 with TRBJ2-1; D uncertain. V lost 1 base to trimming and J lost 5 bases, with 6 bases between them. CDR1 is SGHTA, CDR2 FQGNSA, per germline. This CDR3 has 13 residues. This CDR3 reads CASSLGLHNEQFF. CDR3 nucleotide sequence: TGTGCCAGCAGCTTAGGCCTACACAATGAGCAGTTCTTC.

V is TRBV27 and J is TRBJ1-1, with 8 positions matching TRBD1. The V gene end was trimmed by 5 bases and the J gene end by 4 bases; junction bases not matched to a gene: 12. This CDR3 contains 16 residues. The germline CDR1 and CDR2 sequences are MNHEY and SMNVEV (reference sequence). Written as DNA, the CDR3 is TGTGCCAGCAGTCCAGACAGGGGAGTTGAGGGCACTGAAGCTTTCTTT. As protein: CASSPDRGVEGTEAFF.

The chain employs TRBV4-3 and TRBJ2-7; D is possibly TRBD1 or TRBD2 (5 bases each). CDR1 LGHNA and CDR2 YSLEER come from the germline V gene. Trimming took off 0 bases at V and 2 bases at J, with 17 bases between the two ends. This CDR3 is 17 amino acids long. The CDR3 DNA is TGCGCCAGCAGCCAAGAAAATTGGGGAGACAGAGCCTACGAGCAGTACTTC. Amino acids: CASSQENWGDRAYEQYF.

This CDR3 is CASSHLGGELFF. The CDR3 DNA follows: TGTGCCAGCAGCCATCTAGGCGGGGAGCTGTTTTTT. The chain has TRBV16 and TRBJ2-2; D is undetermined. The ends were cut back, 3 bases at V and 7 bases at J, with 6 bases in the middle. This CDR3 contains 12 residues. CDR1 KGHSY and CDR2 FQNENV come from the germline V gene.

This clone was recorded only once. This sequence joins TRBV5-1 and TRBJ2-3; 7 nucleotides agree with TRBD2. V gave up 4 bases and J gave up 1 base; unmatched junction bases: 12. Per the germline V gene, CDR1 is SGHRS and CDR2 is YFSETQ. This CDR3 region has 17 residues. The CDR3 coding sequence is TGCGCCAGCAGCCCCTGGCGTGGCGGGGGAGGCACAGATACGCAGTATTTT. As protein: CASSPWRGGGGTDTQYF.

V gene TRBV10-3 combines with J gene TRBJ2-2; D gene uncertain. The CDR3 totals 14 residues. V was cut by 2 bases and J by 4 bases, with 8 bases left in between. The V gene's germline CDR1 is ENHRY and CDR2 SYGVKD. This CDR3 is CAISEAKGTGELFF. The CDR3 nucleotides read TGTGCCATCAGTGAGGCAAAGGGCACCGGGGAGCTGTTTTTT.

The chain uses TRBV27 and TRBJ2-7, with D hard to call. The CDR3 loop spans 13 amino acids. V was shortened by 3 bases and J by 0 bases, with 6 bases between the two germline ends. The germline V gene has CDR1 MNHEY and CDR2 SMNVEV (reference sequence). CDR3 sequence reads: CASSLYFSYEQYF. The CDR3, as DNA: TGTGCCAGCAGTTTGTATTTCTCCTACGAGCAGTACTTC.

This sequence joins TRBV7-9 and TRBJ1-4, with 8 bases aligning to TRBD1. In germline, CDR1 is SEHNR, CDR2 FQNEAQ (reference sequence). J was trimmed by 3 bases and V by 5 bases; bases with no gene match: 5. The CDR3 extends over 15 amino acids. CDR3 amino acids: CASSAQGAANEKLFF. CDR3 coding DNA: TGTGCCAGCAGCGCGCAGGGGGCAGCTAATGAAAAACTGTTTTTT.

This clone was recorded once. This chain links TRBV7-6 with TRBJ1-1; TRBD1 aligns across 10 bases. CDR1 is SGHVS, CDR2 FNYEAQ, per germline. This CDR3 has 16 residues. V shed 10 bases and J 2 bases; nucleotides not matched to a gene: 13. CDR3 sequence reads: CATDPLTGGVNTEAFF. The CDR3, as DNA: TGTGCCACCGATCCCCTGACAGGGGGCGTCAACACTGAAGCTTTCTTT. Together with reference TRBV7-6 and TRBJ1-1, the CDR3 gives the full variable domain: GAGVSQSPRYKVTKRGQDVALRCDPISGHVSLYWYRQALGQGPEFLTYFNYEAQQDKSGLPNDRFSAERPEGSISTLTIQRTEQRDSAMYRCATDPLTGGVNTEAFFGQGTRLTVV.

V is TRBV27 and J is TRBJ1-2, with D perhaps matching TRBD1 (6 bases). This CDR3 has 14 amino acids. The germline V and J ends were trimmed by 2 bases and 4 bases, with 11 bases remaining between them. CDR1 MNHEY and CDR2 SMNVEV come from the germline V gene (reference sequence). For the CDR3, the DNA is TGTGCCAGCAGTTTAACAGGGAACTTCTATGGCTACACCTTC. This gives the protein CASSLTGNFYGYTF.

This sequence joins TRBV11-2 and TRBJ2-7, with 7 positions matching TRBD1. Germline loops: CDR1 SGHAT, CDR2 FQNNGV. The CDR3 extends over 15 amino acids. The V gene end was trimmed by 5 bases and the J gene end by 2 bases; junction bases not matched to a gene: 9. For the CDR3, the DNA is TGTGCCAGCAGCCAAACAGGGGTTGAAACCTACGAGCAGTACTTC. It specifies CASSQTGVETYEQYF.

The chain is built from TRBV9 and TRBJ2-5; 7 positions agree with TRBD2. CDR1 is SGDLS and CDR2 is YYNGEE in the germline V gene. This CDR3 is 15 amino acids long. Trimming took 1 base from V and 4 from J; bases not matched to a gene: 7. In DNA, the CDR3 is TGTGCCAGCAGCGTAATGTGGGGCGGGGGAGAGACCCAGTACTTC. Its protein is CASSVMWGGGETQYF.

This clone was seen only once. This rearrangement joins TRBV10-1 to TRBJ1-5, with 7 bases matching TRBD1. This CDR3 has 13 residues. J was trimmed by 11 bases and V by 2 bases; bases with no gene match: 6. Germline values: CDR1 WNHNN, CDR2 SYGVQD (reference sequence). CDR3 DNA: TGCGCCAGCAGTGAGATAAAGGGGGCAACCCAGCATTTT. Its translation: CASSEIKGATQHF.

The V and J genes are TRBV4-3 and TRBJ2-5, with 7 bases lining up with TRBD2. The CDR3 sequence is 14 residues long. Germline trimming cut 3 bases from V and 5 bases from J; bases unmatched to any gene: 6. Germline assignment: CDR1 LGHNA and CDR2 YSLEER. DNA of the CDR3: TGCGCCAGCAGCCAGAGGGGAGGGATGGAGACCCAGTACTTC. Translation gives CASSQRGGMETQYF.

The chain joins TRBV27 to TRBJ2-1, with a possible D match to TRBD2 (6 bases). V gave up 3 bases and J gave up 1 base, with 19 bases separating them. Germline CDR1 is MNHEY and CDR2 is SMNVEV (reference sequence). The CDR3 has 18 amino acids. In DNA form, the CDR3 reads TGTGCCAGCAGTTTTGTTCCGGTAGCGGACCTATCCTACAATGAGCAGTTCTTC. It translates to CASSFVPVADLSYNEQFF.

The chain carries TRBV9 and TRBJ2-1; 7 nucleotides line up with TRBD2. This CDR3 comprises 14 residues. Germline V gives CDR1 SGDLS, CDR2 YYNGEE. The ends lost 6 bases at V and 7 bases at J; junction bases unmatched: 10. The CDR3 coding sequence is TGTGCCAGCAATGGGCCAAAAGCGGGGAATGAGCAGTTCTTC. It specifies CASNGPKAGNEQFF.

This chain connects TRBV28 to TRBJ1-1; D is perhaps TRBD1 (5 bases). The CDR3 length is 15 residues. V was clipped by 8 bases and J by 0 bases, with 16 bases between them. Looked up from germline, CDR1 is MDHEN and CDR2 is SYDVKM. CDR3 in DNA: TGTGCCAGCGTCGACAGCTTCACCTTGAACACTGAAGCTTTCTTT. It is translated as CASVDSFTLNTEAFF.

V is TRBV4-1 and J is TRBJ2-7; weak D call: TRBD1 (6 bases). This CDR3 contains 16 residues. From germline, CDR1 is MGHRA and CDR2 YSYEKL. Trimming took 2 bases from V and 6 from J, leaving 20 bases between them. Here the CDR3 reads CASSQFKPEQGSEQYF. CDR3 in DNA: TGCGCCAGCAGCCAATTTAAGCCCGAACAGGGAAGCGAGCAGTACTTC.

This rearrangement joins TRBV4-1 to TRBJ2-7, with 7 positions matching TRBD1. V lost 0 bases and J lost 0; bases outside the gene matches: 8. This CDR3 has 17 residues. Germline V lookup: CDR1 MGHRA, CDR2 YSYEKL. Here the CDR3 reads CASSQDDIGTASYEQYF. The CDR3 bases are TGCGCCAGCAGCCAAGATGACATCGGGACAGCCTCCTACGAGCAGTACTTC.

Only one count was recorded for this clone. The J gene is TRBJ2-3, the V gene TRBV2; D gene uncertain. The germline V and J ends were trimmed by 5 bases and 1 base, with 10 bases remaining between them. The germline CDR1 and CDR2 sequences are SNHLY and FYNNEI. The CDR3 length is 14 residues. CDR3 nucleotides: TGTGCCAGCAGTAGCCAAGAGGGCACAGATACGCAGTATTTT. It encodes CASSSQEGTDTQYF.

This clone was counted once. V is TRBV27 and J is TRBJ2-6, with D possibly matching TRBD2 (6 bases). CDR1 and CDR2 (germline): MNHEY, SMNVEV (reference sequence). V dropped 0 bases and J dropped 2 bases, with 11 bases sitting between them. The CDR3 is 17 residues long. CDR3 in amino acids: CASSLSWGEAGANVLTF. The CDR3 nucleotides read TGTGCCAGCAGTTTATCGTGGGGGGAGGCTGGGGCCAACGTCCTGACTTTC.

The chain is built from TRBV7-9 and TRBJ2-7; tentatively, D is TRBD1 or TRBD2 (6 bases each). Trimming shortened V by 5 bases and J by 4 bases, and 18 bases separated the two germline ends. The CDR3 spans 15 residues. The germline V gene has CDR1 SEHNR and CDR2 FQNEAQ (reference sequence). The CDR3 nucleotides read TGTGCCAGCAGCGCGACTAGGGGGACTGAATACGAGCAGTACTTC. It codes for CASSATRGTEYEQYF.

The gene calls are TRBV7-3 and TRBJ1-6; no firm D call. Germline values: CDR1 SGHTA, CDR2 FQGTGA. The CDR3 contains 14 residues. The V end was cut by 3 bases, the J end by 9 bases, with 12 bases between. The CDR3 loop is CASSFEPSGSPLHF. CDR3 DNA sequence: TGTGCCAGCAGCTTCGAGCCCTCTGGTTCACCCCTCCACTTT.